Below are 28 T cell receptor beta chains sequenced from a single sample in a study of control samples from healthy donors and cancer patients. Measured with immunoSEQ multiplex PCR; TCRdb has only the in-frame clones, and not every one. The sample yields 20,000 to 25,000 clones, 84% seen once. Sequenced input: PBMCs. These receptors came from a man between 60 and 75 years old with colorectal cancer.

The rearrangement links TRBV5-4 to TRBJ2-1; D gene ambiguous. Trimming took off 2 bases at V and 0 bases at J, with 12 bases between the two ends. CDR1 is SGHNT, CDR2 YYREEE, per germline (reference sequence). CDR3 length: 16 amino acids. Here the CDR3 reads CASSLIGESSYNEQFF. Here the CDR3 DNA reads TGTGCCAGCAGCTTAATAGGTGAATCCTCCTACAATGAGCAGTTCTTC.

V and J are TRBV5-1 and TRBJ1-1, with D maybe TRBD1 (5 bases). The V and J ends lost 0 bases and 8 bases respectively, with 17 bases between them. CDR1 is SGHRS and CDR2 is YFSETQ in the germline V gene. The CDR3 is 15 residues long. The CDR3 is CASSLGAGHSSEAFF. In DNA form, the CDR3 reads TGCGCCAGCAGCTTGGGGGCAGGACACTCGTCAGAAGCTTTCTTT.

This clone was counted once. The rearrangement joins TRBV5-1 to TRBJ1-5; 10 nucleotides line up with TRBD1. The trim removed 0 bases at V and 6 bases at J, leaving 0 bases unmatched. This CDR3 is built from 14 residues. Per the germline V gene, CDR1 is SGHRS and CDR2 is YFSETQ. The DNA of the CDR3 is TGCGCCAGCAGCTTGGGACAGGGGGCTCAGCCCCAGCATTTT. As protein: CASSLGQGAQPQHF.

This chain joins TRBV5-5 and TRBJ1-5; D unresolved. Germline V gene data show CDR1 as SGHKS and CDR2 as YYEKEE (reference sequence). V lost 4 bases, J lost 3 bases, and 8 bases lay in between. The CDR3 runs to 13 residues. CDR3 amino acids: CASSGKFNQPQHF. CDR3 coding DNA: TGTGCCAGCAGCGGGAAATTCAATCAGCCCCAGCATTTT.

This clone was recorded once. The chain recombines TRBV7-8 with TRBJ1-1, with TRBD1 identical over 8 bases. Unmatched junction bases numbered 4, after V lost 3 bases and J lost 4 bases. In germline, CDR1 is SGHVS, CDR2 FQNEAQ. This CDR3 is built from 14 residues. The CDR3 sequence is CASSFGQGGTEAFF. CDR3 DNA: TGTGCCAGCAGCTTCGGACAGGGTGGCACTGAAGCTTTCTTT. Combining the CDR3 with reference TRBV7-8 and TRBJ1-1 gives the whole variable domain GAGVSQSPRYKVAKRGQDVALRCDPISGHVSLFWYQQALGQGPEFLTYFQNEAQLDKSGLPSDRFFAERPEGSVSTLKIQRTQQEDSAVYLCASSFGQGGTEAFFGQGTRLTVV.

The chain is built from TRBV6-6 and TRBJ1-3, with D possibly TRBD1 on 6 matching bases. V lost 2 bases and J 2 bases, leaving 13 bases between the germline ends. Per the germline V gene, CDR1 is MNHNY and CDR2 is SVGAGI (reference sequence). The CDR3 has 16 residues. This chain's CDR3 is CASSYTDRLTGNTIYF. In nucleotides, the CDR3 is TGTGCCAGCAGTTACACAGACAGGCTCACTGGAAACACCATATATTTT.

J is TRBJ2-5 and V is TRBV3-1 (or the pseudogene TRBV3-2), with 13 bases lining up with TRBD2. The CDR3 runs to 17 residues. Germline trimming cut 5 bases from V and 6 bases from J; bases unmatched to any gene: 12. Germline lookup yields CDR1 LGHDT and CDR2 YNNKEL (reference sequence). CDR3 loop: CASSATPGLAGVKTQYF. DNA for the CDR3: TGTGCCAGCAGCGCCACCCCCGGACTAGCGGGGGTAAAGACCCAGTACTTC.

The CDR3 protein is CASSWDSRYGYTF. CDR3 nucleotides: TGCGCCAGCAGCTGGGACAGCCGCTATGGCTACACCTTC. The chain has TRBV5-1 and TRBJ1-2, with TRBD1 matching over 7 bases. Germline V CDR1 and CDR2: SGHRS, YFSETQ. V gave up 3 bases and J gave up 4 bases; unmatched junction bases: 3. This CDR3 has 13 amino acids.

The chain couples TRBV7-9 to TRBJ1-4; unclear D gene. Germline CDR1 reads SEHNR; CDR2 reads FQNEAQ (reference sequence). V lost 4 bases, J lost 6 bases, and 12 bases lay in between. CDR3 size: 14 residues. The CDR3 nucleotides read TGTGCCAGCAGCTCTTGGAGGGAGGATGAAAAACTGTTTTTT. Protein product: CASSSWREDEKLFF.

The gene calls are TRBV10-3 and TRBJ2-1; no clear D gene. The CDR3 totals 12 residues. From germline, CDR1 is ENHRY and CDR2 SYGVKD. V was clipped by 6 bases and J by 8 bases, with 11 bases between them. CDR3 in amino acids: CAISDSYHEQFF. The CDR3 bases are TGTGCCATCAGCGACTCCTATCATGAGCAGTTCTTC.

This clone was seen only once. V gene TRBV19 combines with J gene TRBJ2-3; TRBD1 is a possible D gene (6 bases). This CDR3 has 17 amino acids. Germline loops: CDR1 LNHDA, CDR2 SQIVND (reference sequence). Deletions cut 5 bases from V and 0 bases from J, with 18 bases between. The CDR3 region is CASSPPRGQISTDTQYF. The CDR3 nucleotides read TGTGCCAGTAGTCCGCCCAGAGGACAGATCAGCACAGATACGCAGTATTTT.

The chain couples TRBV7-9 to TRBJ1-2, with D possibly TRBD1 on 5 matching bases. The V gene lost 3 bases and the J gene lost 11 bases, with 19 bases spanning the gap. CDR3 length equals 14 residues. Germline loops: CDR1 SEHNR, CDR2 FQNEAQ (reference sequence). CDR3 coding DNA: TGTGCCAGCAGCTTTCCTCTTCTGCAGGGCGAATACACCTTC. This sequence encodes CASSFPLLQGEYTF.

The chain links TRBV5-1 to TRBJ1-1; a possible D gene is TRBD1 (5 bases). The V and J ends lost 0 bases and 0 bases respectively, with 9 bases between them. Germline-derived CDR1 and CDR2 are SGHRS and YFSETQ. The CDR3 sequence is 15 residues long. CDR3 in DNA: TGCGCCAGCAGCTTGGCTGGGGGAATGAACACTGAAGCTTTCTTT. This encodes CASSLAGGMNTEAFF.

This clone has just one count. The V gene is TRBV25-1, the J gene TRBJ2-6; D uncertain. CDR1 is MGHDK and CDR2 is SYGVNS in the germline V gene. Trimming pared 3 bases from V and 1 base from J, leaving 13 bases between. The length of the CDR3 is 17 residues. This CDR3 reads CASSDPKTPSGANVLTF. CDR3 nucleotide sequence: TGTGCCAGCAGTGACCCAAAGACACCGTCTGGGGCCAACGTCCTGACTTTC.

The gene calls are TRBV30 and TRBJ1-6, with D possibly being TRBD1 (5 bases). Trimming removed 1 base from V and 0 bases from J, with 13 bases in between. The CDR3 loop spans 17 amino acids. Germline loops: CDR1 GTSNPN, CDR2 SVGIG (reference sequence). The CDR3 spells CAWSGNEGSSYNSPLHF. CDR3 DNA sequence: TGTGCCTGGAGTGGGAACGAGGGGAGCTCCTATAATTCACCCCTCCACTTT.

This clone was found once. The J gene is TRBJ2-2, the V gene TRBV19; D uncertain. In germline, CDR1 is LNHDA, CDR2 SQIVND (reference sequence). The CDR3 runs to 15 residues. Trimming took 9 bases from V and 5 from J, leaving 19 bases between them. CDR3 bases: TGTGCCAGCACCATCTTAGGGTGGGGAACCGGGGAGCTGTTTTTT. Amino acids: CASTILGWGTGELFF.

The V and J genes are TRBV11-2 and TRBJ2-3; 12 bases agree with TRBD2. The V segment lost 1 base and the J segment 4 bases; nucleotides outside the gene matches: 9. This CDR3 has 18 residues. In germline, CDR1 is SGHAT, CDR2 FQNNGV. The CDR3 DNA reads TGTGCCAGCAGCTTAGTTGCTAGCGGGGGGGCCTCTCCAGATACGCAGTATTTT. It is translated as CASSLVASGGASPDTQYF.

V and J are TRBV6-2 or TRBV6-3 and TRBJ1-5; no definite D call. Germline CDR1 MNHEY, CDR2 SVGEGT. This CDR3 is 15 amino acids long. With 6 bases removed from V and 9 bases from J, the gap between germline ends came to 21 bases. Written as DNA, the CDR3 is TGTGCCAGCAGCCCCTTTGTAGGTGGAAAGTGGCCCCAGCATTTT. Translation gives CASSPFVGGKWPQHF.

This clone was found once. The chain has TRBV6-6 and TRBJ1-1; D is unresolved. This CDR3 contains 12 residues. The germline V gene encodes CDR1 MNHNY and CDR2 SVGAGI (reference sequence). Trimming removed 1 base at V and 5 bases at J, with 5 bases between. As DNA, the CDR3 is TGTGCCAGCAGTTACTGGACGACTGAAGCTTTCTTT. The encoded protein is CASSYWTTEAFF.

The V and J genes are TRBV5-4 and TRBJ1-2; 9 bases match TRBD1. From germline, CDR1 is SGHNT and CDR2 YYREEE (reference sequence). V shed 4 bases and J 4 bases; nucleotides not matched to a gene: 14. The CDR3 totals 17 residues. CDR3 loop: CASSQTGGGLIGYGYTF. CDR3 sequence (DNA): TGTGCCAGCAGCCAGACAGGGGGGGGACTCATCGGCTATGGCTACACCTTC.

This rearrangement joins TRBV5-6 to TRBJ2-1; TRBD2 matches 12 bases. The CDR3 contains 15 residues. Trimming cost V 3 bases and J 6 bases; bases outside gene matches: 4. Germline V gene sequence: CDR1 SGHDT, CDR2 YYEEEE. In DNA form, the CDR3 reads TGTGCCAGCAGCTACCGACTAGCGGGGGCCAATGAGCAGTTCTTC. Protein product: CASSYRLAGANEQFF.

This clone has just a few counts. The DNA for the CDR3 is TGTGCCAGCAGCTCCAGCCCATCGGACTTCCAGTACTTC. As protein: CASSSSPSDFQYF. This chain uses TRBV11-2 with TRBJ2-5, with D possibly TRBD2 on 5 matching bases. The CDR3 is made up of 13 amino acids. From germline, CDR1 is SGHAT and CDR2 FQNNGV. V was pared by 4 bases and J by 10 bases, with 16 bases between.

This chain joins TRBV25-1 and TRBJ1-1; D is ambiguous. The CDR3 has 12 residues. The germline gives CDR1 MGHDK, CDR2 SYGVNS. The V end was cut by 1 base, the J end by 5 bases, with 5 bases between. The CDR3, as DNA: TGTGCCAGCAGTGAATCCAAGACTGAAGCTTTCTTT. Translated, it gives CASSESKTEAFF.

This clone was recorded only once. This sequence joins TRBV11-2 and TRBJ2-7; 10 bases are shared with TRBD2. This CDR3 is built from 15 residues. The V and J ends lost 2 bases and 1 base, in that order; junction bases with no gene match: 2. Per germline, CDR1 SGHAT and CDR2 FQNNGV. CDR3 region: CASSLTSGESYEQYF. The CDR3 DNA reads TGTGCCAGCAGCTTAACTAGCGGGGAATCCTACGAGCAGTACTTC.

This clone has more than one count but fewer than ten. The chain recombines TRBV11-2 with TRBJ1-1; 7 bases match TRBD1. V dropped 5 bases and J dropped 5; count of bases not matched to a gene: 8. The CDR3 loop spans 14 amino acids. The V gene's germline CDR1 is SGHAT and CDR2 FQNNGV. The CDR3 sequence is CASSPLTGRTEAFF. The CDR3 nucleotides read TGTGCCAGCAGCCCGCTGACAGGGCGGACTGAAGCTTTCTTT.

CDR3 in amino acids: CASSSGGRRVNTEAFF. Written as DNA, the CDR3 is TGTGCCAGCAGTTCCGGGGGGCGCCGGGTGAACACTGAAGCTTTCTTT. This chain joins TRBV6-5 and TRBJ1-1, with D tentatively TRBD1 (6 bases). Between the trimmed V and J ends, which lost 4 bases and 0 bases, there was a span of 15 bases. The CDR3 loop spans 16 amino acids. Germline values: CDR1 MNHEY, CDR2 SVGAGI.

The chain links TRBV6-5 to TRBJ1-2; D not resolved. CDR1 MNHEY and CDR2 SVGAGI come from the germline V gene. V was shortened by 5 bases and J by 3 bases, with 13 bases between the two germline ends. This CDR3 contains 14 residues. CDR3 loop: CASSMDGSDYGYTF. The CDR3 DNA reads as TGTGCCAGCAGTATGGACGGCTCGGACTATGGCTACACCTTC.

This sequence joins TRBV5-1 and TRBJ2-3; no reliable D call. The V and J ends lost 0 bases and 2 bases respectively, with 10 bases between them. The CDR3 runs to 15 residues. Germline loops: CDR1 SGHRS, CDR2 YFSETQ. CDR3 amino acids: CASSLVAPNTDTQYF. The CDR3 region has the DNA TGCGCCAGCAGCTTGGTGGCACCAAACACAGATACGCAGTATTTT.